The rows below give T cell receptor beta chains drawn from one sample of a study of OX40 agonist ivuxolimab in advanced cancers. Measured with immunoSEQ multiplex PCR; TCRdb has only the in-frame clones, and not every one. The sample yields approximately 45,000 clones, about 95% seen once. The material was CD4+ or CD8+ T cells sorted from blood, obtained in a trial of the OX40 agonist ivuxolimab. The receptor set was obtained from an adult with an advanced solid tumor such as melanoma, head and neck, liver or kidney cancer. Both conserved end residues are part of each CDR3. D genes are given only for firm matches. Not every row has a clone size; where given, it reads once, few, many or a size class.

TGTGCCACCGTATCCCCGGTAGCGGGAGGGCGAGAGACCCAGTACTTC	CATVSPVAGGRETQYF	NA	TRBD2	16	TRBV7-9	TRBJ2-5
TGCGCCAGCAGCCCCGAGGGACAGAAATACTACGAGCAGTACTTC	CASSPEGQKYYEQYF	NA	TRBD1	15	TRBV5-1	TRBJ2-7
TGTGCCAGTTCGAGAGGCCAGCCCCAGCATTTT	CASSRGQPQHF	few	NA	11	TRBV19	TRBJ1-5
TGTGCCAGCAGTGCGGCAGCGTATAGCAATCAGCCCCAGCATTTT	CASSAAAYSNQPQHF	NA	NA	15	TRBV6-1	TRBJ1-5
TGTGCCAGCAGCCAATCCCAGGCAGGGGGCTACGAGCAGTACTTC	CASSQSQAGGYEQYF	NA	TRBD1	15	TRBV4-2	TRBJ2-7
TGCGCCAGCAGCCAAGAGTTCCTAGCGGGTGAGCAGTTCTTC	CASSQEFLAGEQFF	NA	TRBD2	14	TRBV4-3	TRBJ2-1
TGTGCCAGCAGCTTCACTAGCGGTGGGGAGACCCAGTACTTC	CASSFTSGGETQYF	NA	TRBD2	14	TRBV7-9	TRBJ2-5
TGTGCCAGCAGCCATACGTATACTAACACTGAAGCTTTCTTT	CASSHTYTNTEAFF	NA	NA	14	TRBV7-9	TRBJ1-1
TGTGCCAGCAGTTTATTTACAGGGGACAACTATGGCTACACCTTC	CASSLFTGDNYGYTF	NA	TRBD1	15	TRBV27	TRBJ1-2
TGTGCCAGCAGCCACTGGGGGGATTCGAGCACAGATACGCAGTATTTT	CASSHWGDSSTDTQYF	NA	NA	16	TRBV5-6	TRBJ2-3
TGTGCCAGCAGCGAGCCGACAGGGGTCCACTACAATGAGCAGTTCTTC	CASSEPTGVHYNEQFF	NA	TRBD1	16	TRBV13	TRBJ2-1
TGTGCCAGCAGCTCCAACCTGGGACTAGCGGGTCTTGCCTACGAGCAGTACTTC	CASSSNLGLAGLAYEQYF	NA	TRBD2	18	TRBV7-8	TRBJ2-7
TGCGCCAGCACCCAGGCTCCAGGAAACTATGGCTACACCTTC	CASTQAPGNYGYTF	NA	NA	14	TRBV23-1	TRBJ1-2
TGCGCCAGCAGCCAAGGGGACAGGGCTGGAAACACCATATATTTT	CASSQGDRAGNTIYF	NA	TRBD1	15	TRBV4-3	TRBJ1-3
TGTGCCAGCAGCCTTGGACAGGGGAGGGACGAGCAGTACTTC	CASSLGQGRDEQYF	NA	TRBD1	14	TRBV13	TRBJ2-7
TGTGCCAGCAGCCACGGCTCGGGGTACGAGCAGTACTTC	CASSHGSGYEQYF	NA	NA	13	TRBV7-9	TRBJ2-7
TGTGCCAGCAGCGAGGGACAGCTACTCATAAGGACAATGAACACTGAAGCTTTCTTT	CASSEGQLLIRTMNTEAFF	NA	TRBD1	19	TRBV7-9	TRBJ1-1
TGTGCCAGCCCGGACACCATATATTTT	CASPDTIYF	NA	NA	9	TRBV5-6	TRBJ1-3
TGTGCCTGGAGTGTACGGGGGATCACGCCCCAAGAGACCCAGTACTTC	CAWSVRGITPQETQYF	NA	NA	16	TRBV30	TRBJ2-5
TGTGCCAGCAGCCTCCGGGGACTTGGTACCGATGAGCAGTTCTTC	CASSLRGLGTDEQFF	once	NA	15	TRBV28	TRBJ2-1
TGTGCCAGCAGACCCACCTTCGCCTCCGAGCAGTACTTC	CASRPTFASEQYF	NA	NA	13	TRBV5-4	TRBJ2-7
TGTGCCAGCAGCCCCAACCTTGGCGGCTACACCTTC	CASSPNLGGYTF	NA	NA	12	TRBV9	TRBJ1-2
TGTGCCAGCAGCGCAGAAGACCTTAACACCGGGGAGCTGTTTTTT	CASSAEDLNTGELFF	NA	NA	15	TRBV9	TRBJ2-2
TGTGCCAGCAGTGAATTCACCGGACTGGTCTCCTACAATGAGCAGTTCTTC	CASSEFTGLVSYNEQFF	NA	NA	17	TRBV25-1	TRBJ2-1
TGTGCCAGCAGCTTGGAAGCTTACAGCCAATATGGCTACACCTTC	CASSLEAYSQYGYTF	NA	NA	15	TRBV5-3	TRBJ1-2
TGCGCCAGCAGCTTGGGACTAGCGGACTCCTACGAGCAGTACTTC	CASSLGLADSYEQYF	NA	TRBD2	15	TRBV5-1	TRBJ2-7
TGTGCCAGCAGCCAAGATTTCCGGGGAGTTGGGGCCAGGGAGCTGTTTTTT	CASSQDFRGVGARELFF	NA	NA	17	TRBV4-2	TRBJ2-2
TGTGCCAGCAGTTTAAAAGAGACAGGGGGCGTCGAGACCCAGTACTTC	CASSLKETGGVETQYF	NA	TRBD1	16	TRBV27	TRBJ2-5
TGTGCCAGCAGCGACGGGGGGGCAGCCTCCTACAATGAGCAGTTCTTC	CASSDGGAASYNEQFF	NA	TRBD2	16	TRBV9	TRBJ2-1
TGTGCCAGCAGCGTGAACAGGGAGAACACTGAAGCTTTCTTT	CASSVNRENTEAFF	NA	NA	14	TRBV9	TRBJ1-1
TGTGCCAGCAGCGTATCCGGGGGGGCCACTGAAGCTTTCTTT	CASSVSGGATEAFF	NA	NA	14	TRBV9	TRBJ1-1
TGTGCCAGCAGCTTAGGCGGGAGATACGTTTATTTT	CASSLGGRYVYF	NA	TRBD2	12	TRBV7-3	TRBJ2-3
TGTGCCAGCAGCCCGACTAGCTGGAGCGCGAACACCGGGGAGCTGTTTTTT	CASSPTSWSANTGELFF	once	TRBD2	17	TRBV7-9	TRBJ2-2
TGTGCCAGCAGCCCAATCTACAGGGTTTCCTACGAGCAGTACTTC	CASSPIYRVSYEQYF	NA	NA	15	TRBV14	TRBJ2-7
TGTGCCAGCAGCGTAGGGGGGGCTAACACTGAAGCTTTCTTT	CASSVGGANTEAFF	NA	NA	14	TRBV9	TRBJ1-1
TGCGCCAGCAGCCGAGAATGGGTGTTCGAAGACAATGAGCAGTTCTTC	CASSREWVFEDNEQFF	NA	NA	16	TRBV4-3	TRBJ2-1
TGTGCCAGCAGCTTAGGTGCCGGAGGAACCTACGAGCAGTACTTC	CASSLGAGGTYEQYF	NA	NA	15	TRBV7-6	TRBJ2-7
TGTGCCTGGAGTGTAGGGACAGCTAGCAATCAGCCCCAGCATTTT	CAWSVGTASNQPQHF	NA	TRBD1	15	TRBV30	TRBJ1-5
TGTGCCAGCAGCCGACAGGTCCTTTCCTCCGAGCAGTACTTC	CASSRQVLSSEQYF	NA	NA	14	TRBV7-9	TRBJ2-7
TGTGCCAGCAGTTTCCGACCCACAGGGACCGAAGCTTTCTTT	CASSFRPTGTEAFF	NA	NA	14	TRBV28	TRBJ1-1
TGTGCCACCAGTACTCACCGCGCGACATACGTCGGGACCGGGGAGCTGTTTTTT	CATSTHRATYVGTGELFF	NA	NA	18	TRBV19	TRBJ2-2
TGTGCCAGCAGCCAAGTGGGGGGATTGTACAATGAGCAGTTCTTC	CASSQVGGLYNEQFF	NA	NA	15	TRBV14	TRBJ2-1
TGTGCCAGCAGTTTCCCTAATGAAAAACTGTTTTTT	CASSFPNEKLFF	NA	NA	12	TRBV27	TRBJ1-4
TGTGCCAGCAGAGGGACTAGAGGTTCAGATACGCAGTATTTT	CASRGTRGSDTQYF	NA	TRBD2	14	TRBV7-9	TRBJ2-3
TGTGCCAGCAGCTTAGAGCAGAGCTTCTCTGGGGCCAACGTCCTGACTTTC	CASSLEQSFSGANVLTF	once	NA	17	TRBV7-6	TRBJ2-6
TGTGCCAGCAGCTTGGATTGGGGTAATGAGCAGTTCTTC	CASSLDWGNEQFF	NA	NA	13	TRBV5-6	TRBJ2-1
TGTGCCAGCAGCTTTTCCGTGGGAGTCTCTGAAGCTTTCTTT	CASSFSVGVSEAFF	NA	NA	14	TRBV7-9	TRBJ1-1
TGTGCCAGCAGTTTCCGGACAGGAATGTCCTACGAGCAGTACTTC	CASSFRTGMSYEQYF	NA	TRBD1	15	TRBV6-5	TRBJ2-7
TGTGCCAGCACTTACACAGACTCCTCTGGGGCCAACGTCCTGACTTTC	CASTYTDSSGANVLTF	NA	NA	16	TRBV27	TRBJ2-6
TGTGCCAGCAGCACGTCCGGGACAGGGGGAAACACCATATATTTT	CASSTSGTGGNTIYF	NA	TRBD1	15	TRBV9	TRBJ1-3
TGTGCCGTCGGGGGGTCTAGCACAGATACGCAGTATTTT	CAVGGSSTDTQYF	NA	TRBD2	13	TRBV27	TRBJ2-3
TGTGCCAGCAGCTTAAGTATTACTAGCACAGATACGCAGTATTTT	CASSLSITSTDTQYF	NA	NA	15	TRBV7-2	TRBJ2-3
TGTGCCATCAGTAGGGACAGGGGGGGCGTCGAGCAGTACTTC	CAISRDRGGVEQYF	NA	TRBD1	14	TRBV10-3	TRBJ2-7
TGTGCCAGCAGTTCATCCCGGACTAGCGGGAGCATAAGCCTTCCCTACGAGCAGTACTTC	CASSSSRTSGSISLPYEQYF	NA	TRBD2	20	TRBV28	TRBJ2-7
TGTGCCAGCAGCCTCAGGGGGCCGGCCAAAAACATTCAGTACTTC	CASSLRGPAKNIQYF	NA	TRBD1	15	TRBV27	TRBJ2-4
TGTGCCAGCAGTTGGGGATCAGCGGTGGCTTTCTTT	CASSWGSAVAFF	NA	NA	12	TRBV28	TRBJ1-1
TGTGCCTGGAGTGTAACGGGTAACGAGCAGTACTTC	CAWSVTGNEQYF	NA	NA	12	TRBV30	TRBJ2-7